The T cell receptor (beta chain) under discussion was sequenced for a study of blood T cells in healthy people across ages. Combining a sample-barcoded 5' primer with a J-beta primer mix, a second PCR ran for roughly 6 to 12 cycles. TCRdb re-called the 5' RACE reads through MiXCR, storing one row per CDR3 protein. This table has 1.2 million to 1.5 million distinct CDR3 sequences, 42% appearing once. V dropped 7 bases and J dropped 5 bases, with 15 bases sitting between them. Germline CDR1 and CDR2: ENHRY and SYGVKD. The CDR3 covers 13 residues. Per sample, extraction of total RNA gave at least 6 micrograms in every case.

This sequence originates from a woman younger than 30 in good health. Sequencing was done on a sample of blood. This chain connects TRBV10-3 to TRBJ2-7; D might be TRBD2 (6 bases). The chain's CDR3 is CAITKDYFNEQYF. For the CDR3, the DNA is TGTGCCATCACCAAGGACTATTTCAACGAGCAGTACTTC.